Listed here are 31 T cell receptor beta chains from one sample, sequenced in a study of CD8+ T cells in alopecia areata. Treatment indicated: oral pan-JAK inhibitor, 5-10 mg twice daily. cDNA prepared by RNA extraction and subsequent reverse transcription served as the template for sequencing. Method: immunoSEQ multiplex PCR; TCRdb's copy keeps in-frame clones and lacks some. The sample includes 150,000 to 250,000 clones, 60% to 70% seen only once; the top ten take 3% to 4%. Specimen: CD4+ T cells sorted from blood, collected at week 4, from a patient treated with tofacitinib. These receptors were taken from a human donor with alopecia areata.

The V gene is TRBV27, the J gene TRBJ1-5; D gene unclear. CDR1 and CDR2 (germline): MNHEY, SMNVEV (reference sequence). The CDR3 sequence is 13 residues long. Trimming left V 2 bases short and J 0 bases short, with 2 bases between. For the CDR3, the DNA is TGTGCCAGCAGTTTAAGTAGCAATCAGCCCCAGCATTTT. Its translation: CASSLSSNQPQHF.

The chain is built from TRBV30 and TRBJ2-1; D gene ambiguous. V shed 4 bases and J shed 1 base, with 8 bases lying between them. This CDR3 contains 13 residues. Germline V gene lookup returns CDR1 GTSNPN and CDR2 SVGIG (reference sequence). CDR3 coding DNA: TGTGCCTGGACAGGATTTTCCTACAATGAGCAGTTCTTC. This encodes CAWTGFSYNEQFF.

The chain couples TRBV28 to TRBJ1-2; D ambiguous. The CDR3 sequence is 14 residues long. Per the germline V gene, CDR1 is MDHEN and CDR2 is SYDVKM. V lost 6 bases and J 4 bases, leaving 15 bases between the germline ends. CDR3 DNA sequence: TGTGCCAGCAGGGACTTCGGGGATTCCTATGGCTACACCTTC. Encoded protein: CASRDFGDSYGYTF.

This clone was seen a handful of times. The rearrangement links TRBV2 to TRBJ1-5; possibly TRBD1 for D (6 bases). CDR3 length: 16 residues. CDR1 and CDR2 from the germline V gene are SNHLY and FYNNEI. V was cut by 6 bases and J by 0 bases, with 15 bases left in between. The CDR3 region is CASRLGAANSNQPQHF. In nucleotides, the CDR3 is TGTGCCAGCAGGTTGGGGGCAGCTAATAGCAATCAGCCCCAGCATTTT.

This clone appeared a few times. The chain recombines TRBV4-2 with TRBJ2-5; D not certain. V shed 4 bases and J shed 5 bases, with 11 bases lying between them. Looked up from germline, CDR1 is LGHNA and CDR2 is YNFKEQ. The CDR3 is made up of 13 amino acids. Written as DNA, the CDR3 is TGTGCCAGCAGCCGTGAAGGGTACGAGACCCAGTACTTC. It specifies CASSREGYETQYF.

The chain is built from TRBV30 and TRBJ2-3; D might be TRBD2 (5 bases). V was shortened by 3 bases and J by 4 bases, with 8 bases between the two germline ends. The germline gives CDR1 GTSNPN, CDR2 SVGIG (reference sequence). The CDR3 is 12 residues long. CDR3 in DNA: TGTGCCTGGAGCCCCGGGGCAGATACGCAGTATTTT. Translated: CAWSPGADTQYF.

V is TRBV7-2 and J is TRBJ2-7, with D perhaps matching TRBD2 (6 bases). This CDR3 is 15 amino acids long. Trimming shortened V by 1 base and J by 3 bases, and 13 bases separated the two germline ends. Germline values: CDR1 SGHTA, CDR2 FQGNSA. Here the CDR3 reads CASSLVRDYGYEQYF. The CDR3 DNA reads TGTGCCAGCAGCTTAGTGCGGGATTACGGCTACGAGCAGTACTTC. Full variable domain (rest looked up from reference TRBV7-2 and TRBJ2-7): GAGVSQSPSNKVTEKGKDVELRCDPISGHTALYWYRQSLGQGLEFLIYFQGNSAPDKSGLPSDRFSAERTGGSVSTLTIQRTQQEDSAVYLCASSLVRDYGYEQYFGPGTRLTVT.

As for this clone: Other DNA variants within this sample encode the same CDR3. V usage is TRBV7-2 and J usage is TRBJ2-5; possibly TRBD1 for D (5 bases). V lost 1 base and J lost 2, with 5 bases in between. Germline-derived CDR1 and CDR2 are SGHTA and FQGNSA. The CDR3 runs 13 residues. CDR3 DNA: TGTGCCAGCAGCTTAGACAGGCAAGAGACCCAGTACTTC. It is translated as CASSLDRQETQYF.

This sequence joins TRBV25-1 and TRBJ1-2; no reliable D call. CDR1 is MGHDK and CDR2 is SYGVNS in the germline V gene. With 3 bases removed from V and 4 bases from J, the gap between germline ends came to 9 bases. This CDR3 is 13 amino acids long. CDR3 in amino acids: CASSDQILYGYTF. The CDR3 bases are TGTGCCAGCAGTGATCAAATCCTCTATGGCTACACCTTC.

The chain uses TRBV28 and TRBJ2-5; TRBD2 matches at 9 bases. Trimming cost V 5 bases and J 4 bases; bases outside gene matches: 5. Germline loops: CDR1 MDHEN, CDR2 SYDVKM. This CDR3 contains 14 residues. The CDR3 region is CASSRRGGLETQYF. As DNA, the CDR3 is TGTGCCAGCAGTCGGCGGGGGGGCTTAGAGACCCAGTACTTC.

The chain employs TRBV19 and TRBJ1-4, with a weak D call TRBD1 (6 bases). Trimming stripped 6 bases from V and 5 bases from J, with 22 bases between. The germline gives CDR1 LNHDA, CDR2 SQIVND (reference sequence). CDR3 size: 17 residues. CDR3 sequence (DNA): TGTGCCAGTAGCCCCGGACAGAGGAGAAAGTTAAATGAAAAACTGTTTTTT. Translation: CASSPGQRRKLNEKLFF.

In its sample, this clone was seen a few times. The CDR3 reads CASSVQGSDEQFF. The DNA of the CDR3 is TGTGCCAGCAGCGTACAGGGATCGGATGAGCAGTTCTTC. V usage is TRBV7-3 and J usage is TRBJ2-1; possible D gene TRBD1, 6 bases. Trimming took 5 bases from V and 8 from J, leaving 13 bases between them. The germline gives CDR1 SGHTA, CDR2 FQGTGA. The CDR3 runs 13 residues.

This chain joins TRBV9 and TRBJ2-1, with a tentative D call TRBD1 (5 bases). CDR3 length equals 16 residues. Trimming shortened V by 0 bases and J by 7 bases, and 17 bases separated the two germline ends. The V gene's germline CDR1 is SGDLS and CDR2 YYNGEE. The CDR3 reads CASSVEGAGIMNEQFF. In nucleotides, the CDR3 is TGTGCCAGCAGCGTAGAAGGGGCAGGTATTATGAATGAGCAGTTCTTC.

J is TRBJ2-3 and V is TRBV29-1; 12 positions agree with TRBD2. The CDR3 has 14 amino acids. Germline V gives CDR1 SQVTM, CDR2 ANQGSEA. After removal of 7 bases from V and 4 bases from J, the junction contained 6 bases not matched to a gene. The CDR3 coding sequence is TGCAGCGATCGACTAGCGGGGGCCTCAGATACGCAGTATTTT. Its translation: CSDRLAGASDTQYF.

The V call is TRBV4-3, the J call TRBJ2-7; D is undetermined. V lost 0 bases and J 7 bases, leaving 13 bases between the germline ends. This CDR3 has 14 residues. Germline-derived CDR1 and CDR2 are LGHNA and YSLEER. CDR3 coding DNA: TGCGCCAGCAGCCAAGATTTATCGGGCAGGGAGCAGTACTTC. It encodes CASSQDLSGREQYF.

This clone has a handful of counts. CDR3 nucleotides: TGTGCCAGCAGCTCCTCCTCTGGAAACACCATATATTTT. The encoded protein is CASSSSSGNTIYF. The V and J genes are TRBV7-2 and TRBJ1-3; D gene ambiguous. CDR3 size: 13 residues. Germline CDR1 and CDR2: SGHTA and FQGNSA. V lost 4 bases and J lost 0, with 4 bases in between.

This clone was recorded a few times. This rearrangement joins TRBV6-5 to TRBJ2-5, with TRBD2 as a possible D gene (5 bases). V gave up 6 bases and J gave up 6 bases, with 17 bases separating them. The CDR3 extends over 14 amino acids. The germline CDR1 and CDR2 sequences are MNHEY and SVGAGI. DNA of the CDR3: TGTGCCAGCAGCTCTACCGGGCGGGTTCAGACCCAGTACTTC. It encodes CASSSTGRVQTQYF.

The rearrangement links TRBV30 to TRBJ1-5; D unresolved. Germline CDR1 and CDR2: GTSNPN and SVGIG (reference sequence). V lost 4 bases and J 5 bases, leaving 12 bases between the germline ends. This CDR3 spans 13 amino acids. The CDR3 reads CAWNKGGDQPQHF. For the CDR3, the DNA is TGTGCCTGGAACAAGGGTGGGGATCAGCCCCAGCATTTT.

The chain has TRBV10-3 and TRBJ1-2, with TRBD1 matching over 9 bases. V lost 10 bases, J lost 3 bases, and 6 bases stayed unmatched. The CDR3 runs to 13 residues. Germline V gene lookup returns CDR1 ENHRY and CDR2 SYGVKD. CDR3 sequence (DNA): TGTGCCAGCCGGGACAGGGAATACTATGGCTACACCTTC. Translating gives CASRDREYYGYTF.

The chain couples TRBV5-1 to TRBJ1-2; the match to TRBD1 covers 7 bases. The CDR3 totals 14 residues. Germline loops: CDR1 SGHRS, CDR2 YFSETQ. V gave up 4 bases and J gave up 4 bases; unmatched junction bases: 7. The CDR3 protein is CASSVDRDGYGYTF. The CDR3 nucleotides are TGCGCCAGCAGCGTTGACAGGGACGGCTATGGCTACACCTTC. The whole variable domain, filled in from reference TRBV5-1 and TRBJ1-2, reads KAGVTQTPRYLIKTRGQQVTLSCSPISGHRSVSWYQQTPGQGLQFLFEYFSETQRNKGNFPGRFSGRQFSNSRSEMNVSTLELGDSALYLCASSVDRDGYGYTFGSGTRLTVV.

The chain has TRBV4-2 and TRBJ2-5; TRBD2 matches at 10 bases. This CDR3 is 19 amino acids long. CDR1 is LGHNA and CDR2 is YNFKEQ in the germline V gene. Unmatched junction bases numbered 11, after V lost 0 bases and J lost 1 base. DNA of the CDR3: TGTGCCAGCAGCCAAGAAGCCCGGAGGGCTAGCGGGGGCCAAGAGACCCAGTACTTC. Protein sequence: CASSQEARRASGGQETQYF.

The sample holds a few counts of this clone. The chain recombines TRBV7-8 with TRBJ1-5; D is unclear. The CDR3 sequence is 13 residues long. The ends were cut back, 5 bases at V and 2 bases at J, with 7 bases in the middle. CDR1 and CDR2 from the germline V gene are SGHVS and FQNEAQ. In nucleotides, the CDR3 is TGTGCCAGCAGCGCGGGAGGCAATCAGCCCCAGCATTTT. This codes for CASSAGGNQPQHF.

J is TRBJ2-2 and V is TRBV7-2, with D unresolved. This CDR3 comprises 15 residues. From germline, CDR1 is SGHTA and CDR2 FQGNSA. V was shortened by 5 bases and J by 0 bases, with 10 bases between the two germline ends. CDR3 region: CASSRSAANTGELFF. DNA of the CDR3: TGTGCCAGCAGCCGCAGCGCCGCGAACACCGGGGAGCTGTTTTTT.

This clone has a single count. CDR3 amino acids: CASNPTGLFYEQYF. The DNA of the CDR3 is TGTGCCAGCAACCCGACAGGGCTTTTCTACGAGCAGTACTTC. This chain joins TRBV6-5 and TRBJ2-7, with TRBD1 matching 7 bases. Losses at the gene ends were 7 bases for V and 3 bases for J; bases not matched to a gene: 9. The CDR3 extends over 14 amino acids. The germline V gene encodes CDR1 MNHEY and CDR2 SVGAGI.

This clone was counted between two and nine times. This rearrangement joins TRBV29-1 to TRBJ1-2; D is ambiguous. V shed 0 bases and J shed 7 bases, with 15 bases lying between them. The germline CDR1 and CDR2 sequences are SQVTM and ANQGSEA. This CDR3 comprises 14 residues. The CDR3 protein is CSVEDVREEAGYTF. CDR3 DNA: TGCAGCGTTGAAGACGTCCGGGAGGAGGCTGGCTACACCTTC.

CDR3 residues: CASSKETGAYGYTF. Written as DNA, the CDR3 is TGTGCCAGCAGCAAGGAGACGGGGGCCTATGGCTACACCTTC. This chain connects TRBV9 to TRBJ1-2; TRBD1 is a possible D gene (6 bases). CDR1 SGDLS and CDR2 YYNGEE come from the germline V gene. V was shortened by 4 bases and J by 4 bases, with 14 bases between the two germline ends. The CDR3 is 14 residues long.

V gene TRBV5-1 combines with J gene TRBJ1-1; no firm D call. With 5 bases removed from V and 1 base from J, the gap between germline ends came to 18 bases. The CDR3 is 16 amino acids. Germline values: CDR1 SGHRS, CDR2 YFSETQ. This CDR3 is CASSPNSGWGNTEAFF. The CDR3 bases are TGCGCCAGCAGTCCAAATTCGGGGTGGGGGAACACTGAAGCTTTCTTT.

The sample holds a few counts of this clone. CDR3 protein: CASSPRSGNSPLHF. The CDR3 bases are TGTGCCAGCTCACCACGAAGTGGGAATTCACCCCTCCACTTT. V usage is TRBV18 and J usage is TRBJ1-6, with unresolved D. The CDR3 runs to 14 residues. Between the trimmed V and J ends, which lost 1 base and 7 bases, there was a span of 8 bases. The germline gives CDR1 KGHSH, CDR2 LQKENI.

This clone was detected only a few times. V usage is TRBV2 and J usage is TRBJ2-3, with 7 bases identical to TRBD1. This CDR3 has 14 residues. Germline V gives CDR1 SNHLY, CDR2 FYNNEI. The J segment lost 4 bases and the V segment lost 5 bases, leaving 6 bases of the junction unmatched. The CDR3 reads CASSSDRASDTQYF. For the CDR3, the DNA is TGTGCCAGCAGTTCCGACAGGGCCTCAGATACGCAGTATTTT.

The CDR3 DNA reads as TGTGCCAGCAGCTTGGATAGCTCCTACAATGAGCAGTTCTTC. Its translation is CASSLDSSYNEQFF. J is TRBJ2-1 and V is TRBV5-4; D gene uncertain. CDR3 length: 14 amino acids. The germline gives CDR1 SGHNT, CDR2 YYREEE (reference sequence). The ends were cut back, 0 bases at V and 0 bases at J, with 4 bases in the middle.

Remarks on this clone: One junction end disagrees with the germline gene, perhaps due to a read error. The CDR3 sequence is CASSSDNEQFF. CDR3 nucleotides: TGTGCCAGCAGCTCCGACAATGAGCAGTTCTTC. The chain couples TRBV7-6 to TRBJ2-1; D is unresolved. Germline lookup yields CDR1 SGHVS and CDR2 FNYEAQ. This CDR3 has 11 residues. The complete variable domain, with remaining parts taken from reference TRBV7-6 and TRBJ2-1, reads GAGVSQSPRYKVTKRGQDVALRCDPISGHVSLYWYRQALGQGPEFLTYFNYEAQQDKSGLPNDRFSAERPEGSISTLTIQRTEQRDSAMYRCASSSDNEQFFGPGTRLTVL.